This record covers a single TCR beta chain. Its antigen is currently unknown. After removal of 6 bases from V and 8 bases from J, the junction contained 10 bases not matched to a gene. Germline V gene lookup returns CDR1 SSHAT and CDR2 FNYEAQ (reference sequence). This CDR3 has 15 residues. This record comes from a study of beta chain features in type 1 diabetes. Study outcomes and limitations: VDJ junctions from patients with type 1 diabetes contained fewer insertions and more deletions. When Type 1 diabetes patients were examined, their TCRB CDR3s proved moderately but significantly shorter in all four CD4+ subsets.

All of the isolated RNA was reverse transcribed, so expressed TCRB transcripts were sequenced. TCRdb's copy holds only in-frame clones and misses some; the assay was immunoSEQ multiplex PCR. The sample consists of under 300,000 clones, about 25% of them appearing once. This sequence originates from a man aged 25 to 40 in good health. Sequenced input: central memory CD4+ T cells from blood. This rearrangement joins TRBV7-7 to TRBJ2-1, with 10 positions matching TRBD2. Here the CDR3 reads CASRDSSGGSHEQFF. DNA of the CDR3: TGTGCCAGCAGGGACTCTAGCGGGGGCTCCCATGAGCAGTTCTTC.